Presented here are 17 T cell receptor beta chains from one specimen sequenced in a study of graft-versus-host responses after intestinal transplantation. The table came from immunoSEQ multiplex PCR; TCRdb's copy has only in-frame clones and leaves some out. The sample holds tens of thousands of clones, 91% seen once. The material was PBMCs, obtained about 120 days after intestinal transplantation. The receptors here all came from a human patient who received an intestinal transplant, so some T cells may come from the graft donor.

The chain links TRBV7-9 to TRBJ1-1, with D unresolved. Germline CDR1 and CDR2: SEHNR and FQNEAQ (reference sequence). The CDR3 runs 15 residues. Trimming removed 5 bases from V and 6 bases from J, with 19 bases in between. The CDR3 DNA reads TGTGCCAGCAGCCCCCGAGGAGATCCTAATCCTGAAGCTTTCTTT. Translation gives CASSPRGDPNPEAFF. Full variable domain (rest looked up from reference TRBV7-9 and TRBJ1-1): DTGVSQNPRHKITKRGQNVTFRCDPISEHNRLYWYRQTLGQGPEFLTYFQNEAQLEKSRLLSDRFSAERPKGSFSTLEIQRTEQGDSAMYLCASSPRGDPNPEAFFGQGTRLTVV.

V and J are TRBV10-2 and TRBJ2-1; 13 bases fit TRBD2. Germline-derived CDR1 and CDR2 are WSHSY and SAAADI. The length of the CDR3 is 15 residues. The V and J ends lost 7 bases and 4 bases, in that order; junction bases with no gene match: 4. The CDR3 DNA sequence: TGCGCCAGCAACCTGGGACTAGCGGGGTACAATGAGCAGTTCTTC. Protein sequence: CASNLGLAGYNEQFF.

The J gene is TRBJ2-7, the V gene TRBV4-1, with 11 nucleotides matching TRBD2. Germline assignment: CDR1 MGHRA and CDR2 YSYEKL. CDR3 length equals 16 residues. Trimming took 0 bases from V and 2 from J; bases not matched to a gene: 3. CDR3 residues: CASSQDLLAGAYEQYF. The DNA for the CDR3 is TGCGCCAGCAGCCAAGACCTACTAGCGGGGGCCTACGAGCAGTACTTC.

The chain uses TRBV11-2 and TRBJ2-5, with 10 nucleotides matching TRBD1. The CDR3 is made up of 17 amino acids. CDR1 is SGHAT, CDR2 FQNNGV, per germline. Germline trimming cut 5 bases from V and 9 bases from J; bases unmatched to any gene: 18. CDR3 sequence (DNA): TGTGCCAGCAGCCCGCCCCCATGGACAGGGGGGTGGTTGGCCCAGTACTTC. This gives the protein CASSPPPWTGGWLAQYF. The full variable domain, its missing parts supplied by reference TRBV11-2 and TRBJ2-5, is EAGVAQSPRYKIIEKRQSVAFWCNPISGHATLYWYQQILGQGPKLLIQFQNNGVVDDSQLPKDRFSAERLKGVDSTLKIQPAKLEDSAVYLCASSPPPWTGGWLAQYFGPGTRLLVL.

This clone was recorded only once. CDR3 bases: TGTGCCAGCAGAAGAGGGACAGGGTACAATGAGCAGTTCTTC. This sequence encodes CASRRGTGYNEQFF. This chain links TRBV28 with TRBJ2-1, with TRBD1 matching over 9 bases. J gave up 4 bases and V 6 bases, and 4 bases lay outside the gene matches. From germline, CDR1 is MDHEN and CDR2 SYDVKM. This CDR3 has 14 residues.

This chain uses TRBV19 with TRBJ2-2, with TRBD1 as a possible D gene (6 bases). The germline V and J ends were trimmed by 3 bases and 7 bases, with 12 bases remaining between them. Germline V gives CDR1 LNHDA, CDR2 SQIVND (reference sequence). The CDR3 spans 14 residues. The CDR3 DNA is TGTGCCAGTAGTATGGCAGGGGTTCGCGGGGAGCTGTTTTTT. This encodes CASSMAGVRGELFF.

The genes are TRBV7-9 and TRBJ2-1; D is unresolved. CDR3 size: 12 residues. From germline, CDR1 is SEHNR and CDR2 FQNEAQ (reference sequence). The ends were cut back, 5 bases at V and 9 bases at J, with 11 bases in the middle. CDR3 sequence (DNA): TGTGCCAGCAGCCCTCGTGGCGGTGAGCAGTTCTTC. It codes for CASSPRGGEQFF.

J is TRBJ2-1 and V is TRBV5-1, with a possible D match to TRBD2 (5 bases). V was trimmed by 0 bases and J by 0 bases, leaving 7 bases between them. The CDR3 is 15 amino acids. Per the germline V gene, CDR1 is SGHRS and CDR2 is YFSETQ. The CDR3 DNA sequence: TGCGCCAGCAGCTTGGTAGGGAGCTCCTACAATGAGCAGTTCTTC. Translating gives CASSLVGSSYNEQFF. Drawing the rest from reference TRBV5-1 and TRBJ2-1, the complete variable domain is KAGVTQTPRYLIKTRGQQVTLSCSPISGHRSVSWYQQTPGQGLQFLFEYFSETQRNKGNFPGRFSGRQFSNSRSEMNVSTLELGDSALYLCASSLVGSSYNEQFFGPGTRLTVL.

This clone was detected only a few times. The rearrangement joins TRBV6-5 to TRBJ1-5, with D unresolved. Germline V CDR1 and CDR2: MNHEY, SVGAGI. V was shortened by 2 bases and J by 4 bases, with 6 bases between the two germline ends. The CDR3 is 13 amino acids. The chain's CDR3 is CASSYQRNQPQHF. The CDR3 DNA follows: TGTGCCAGCAGTTACCAACGAAATCAGCCCCAGCATTTT.

The rearrangement uses TRBV5-8 and TRBJ2-4; D tentatively fits TRBD1 or TRBD2 (6 bases each). V shed 2 bases and J shed 2 bases, with 17 bases lying between them. The length of the CDR3 is 17 residues. The V gene's germline CDR1 is SGHTS and CDR2 YDEGEE. The CDR3, as DNA: TGTGCCAGCAGCTTATTTGGGGGGCGCGGAACCAAAAACATTCAGTACTTC. Amino acids: CASSLFGGRGTKNIQYF. Supplemented by reference TRBV5-8 and TRBJ2-4, the full variable domain reads EAGVTQSPTHLIKTRGQQATLRCSPISGHTSVYWYQQALGLGLQFLLWYDEGEERNRGNFPPRFSGRQFPNYSSELNVNALELEDSALYLCASSLFGGRGTKNIQYFGAGTRLSVL.

CDR3 region: CASSLQGALSEKLFF. In DNA form, the CDR3 reads TGTGCCAGCAGTTTACAGGGGGCGCTTAGCGAAAAACTGTTTTTT. This rearrangement joins TRBV27 to TRBJ1-4; 8 bases fit TRBD1. V gave up 2 bases and J gave up 8 bases; unmatched junction bases: 7. The CDR3 covers 15 residues. Germline values: CDR1 MNHEY, CDR2 SMNVEV (reference sequence).

The V call is TRBV10-3, the J call TRBJ2-5; D might be TRBD1 or TRBD2, each matching 5 bases. The DNA end favors TRBJ2-7, so the J call may be wrong. Germline loops: CDR1 ENHRY, CDR2 SYGVKD. CDR3 size: 15 residues. CDR3 sequence: CAISESPGRSYEQYF. CDR3 sequence (DNA): TGTGCCATCAGTGAGTCGCCAGGGAGATCCTACGAGCAGTACTTC.

The chain is built from TRBV30 and TRBJ2-3, with D perhaps assigned TRBD1 or TRBD2 (5 bases each). The germline V and J ends were trimmed by 5 bases and 0 bases, with 12 bases remaining between them. Germline V CDR1 and CDR2: GTSNPN, SVGIG (reference sequence). The CDR3 spans 14 residues. This chain's CDR3 is CAWGPGLSTDTQYF. CDR3 sequence (DNA): TGTGCCTGGGGGCCGGGGCTTAGCACAGATACGCAGTATTTT.

CDR3: CASSLRQGASETQYF. As DNA, the CDR3 is TGTGCCAGCAGCTTAAGGCAGGGGGCGTCAGAGACCCAGTACTTC. The chain links TRBV7-9 to TRBJ2-5; 8 bases align to TRBD1. This CDR3 is built from 15 residues. V shed 2 bases, J shed 4 bases, and the junction held 6 bases outside the gene matches. The germline V gene encodes CDR1 SEHNR and CDR2 FQNEAQ (reference sequence).

In this sample, this clone turned up once. The CDR3 reads CSARGGGEQFF. The CDR3, as DNA: TGTTCGGCGAGAGGGGGCGGGGAGCAGTTCTTC. The J gene is TRBJ2-1, the V gene TRBV7-9; 7 nucleotides agree with TRBD1. Germline V gene data show CDR1 as SEHNR and CDR2 as FQNEAQ (reference sequence). CDR3 length: 11 residues.

Here the CDR3 DNA reads TGTGCCAGCAGCTCAGACAGGGGCGCCCCACAAGAGACCCAGTACTTC. It is translated as CASSSDRGAPQETQYF. J is TRBJ2-5 and V is TRBV5-8, with 8 bases matching TRBD1. Germline CDR1 reads SGHTS; CDR2 reads YDEGEE. The CDR3 has 16 amino acids. J gave up 2 bases and V 3 bases, and 9 bases lay outside the gene matches.

V and J are TRBV9 and TRBJ1-3; D is perhaps TRBD1 (6 bases). The CDR3 is 16 amino acids. Germline lookup yields CDR1 SGDLS and CDR2 YYNGEE. The germline V and J ends were trimmed by 7 bases and 0 bases, with 17 bases remaining between them. The CDR3 loop is CASERTATHSGNTIYF. In DNA, the CDR3 is TGTGCCAGCGAAAGGACAGCAACCCACTCTGGAAACACCATATATTTT.